The rows below give T cell receptor beta chains drawn from one sample of a study of cytomegalovirus exposure and HLA in healthy donors. TCRdb keeps only in-frame clones here, not all; method: immunoSEQ multiplex PCR. The repertoire holds roughly 110,000 clones, with 88% as singletons. The sequenced material came from PBMCs. The receptors here all came from a young woman in good health and CMV-seropositive. CDR3s include the opening cysteine and the closing phenylalanine or tryptophan. The D gene is left open where the match is weak. Expanded clones get a size class; other rows say once, few or many, or leave the size out.

clone_size j_call v_call d_call cdr3_nt cdr3_aa
. TRBJ2-5 TRBV6-1 TRBD1 TGTGCCAGCAGTGCCTTGGACAGGGGGGGAGAGACCCAGTACTTC CASSALDRGGETQYF
. TRBJ2-3 TRBV28 TRBD1 TGTGCCAGCAGTTTAAGGGACAGGGGTAGGACAGATACGCAGTATTTT CASSLRDRGRTDTQYF
. TRBJ2-3 TRBV4-1 TRBD2 TGCGCCAGCAGCCAAGATAGGGCGGGGGGGCCAAGTACGCAGTATTTT CASSQDRAGGPSTQYF
. TRBJ2-5 TRBV7-2 TRBD1 TGTGCCAGCAGCTGGGGACAGGGAGAGACCCAGTACTTC CASSWGQGETQYF
once TRBJ1-1 TRBV27 . TGTGCCAGCAGTCTGCAGGGCAAGAACACTGAAGCTTTCTTT CASSLQGKNTEAFF
. TRBJ1-4 TRBV5-1 . TGCGCCAGCAGCTTGTGGGGTCAGGGGATCGCTAATGAAAAACTGTTTTTT CASSLWGQGIANEKLFF
. TRBJ2-2 TRBV11-2 . TGTGCCAGCAGCTGGACAGCCTTTAACACCGGGGAGCTGTTTTTT CASSWTAFNTGELFF
. TRBJ2-2 TRBV7-9 TRBD2 TGTGCCAGCAGCGGACCCCAGGGACTAGCGGCAAACACCGGGGAGCTGTTTTTT CASSGPQGLAANTGELFF
. TRBJ1-6 TRBV5-1 TRBD1 TGCGCCAGCAGCCCCAAGGGACAGGGTGGTTCACCCCTCCACTTT CASSPKGQGGSPLHF
. TRBJ2-2 TRBV28 . TGTGCCAGCAGTCCTTTGTTGACCGGGGAGCTGTTTTTT CASSPLLTGELFF
. TRBJ1-2 TRBV28 TRBD1 TGTGCCAGCAGTCCCGGACAGGGTCAATCTGGCTACACCTTC CASSPGQGQSGYTF
. TRBJ2-3 TRBV7-2 TRBD1 TGTGCCAGCAGCTTACTCGGGACAGGGGACGGAGATACGCAGTATTTT CASSLLGTGDGDTQYF
. TRBJ1-1 TRBV11-1 . TGTGCCAGCAGCGAATTTACGGGGGGCCCCACTGAAGCTTTCTTT CASSEFTGGPTEAFF
. TRBJ2-6 TRBV4-1 TRBD2 TGCGCCAGCAGCCAACTAGCGGGGGGCGGTCTAGGCTGGGCCAACGTCCTGACTTTC CASSQLAGGGLGWANVLTF
. TRBJ2-1 TRBV11-2 . TGTGCCAGCAGCTTCCGACCTGACAAATCTTACAATGAGCAGTTCTTC CASSFRPDKSYNEQFF
. TRBJ2-5 TRBV13 TRBD2 TGTGCCAGCAGCTTCTTTAGCGGGGGGAGACGGGGAGAGACCCAGTACTTC CASSFFSGGRRGETQYF
. TRBJ1-4 TRBV9 . TGTGCCAGCAGCGCGGGAGGACAGACTAATGAAAAACTGTTTTTT CASSAGGQTNEKLFF
. TRBJ2-5 TRBV7-2 . TGTGCCAGCAGCTTACAGGGGGGACAAGAGACCCAGTACTTC CASSLQGGQETQYF
once TRBJ1-3 TRBV4-3 . TGCGCCAGCAGCCAAGACGGCCGGGGAAGGATAAACGCTGGAAACACCATATATTTT CASSQDGRGRINAGNTIYF
. TRBJ2-3 TRBV5-4 TRBD1 TGTGCCAGCCAACAGGGGTCTAGCACAGATACGCAGTATTTT CASQQGSSTDTQYF
. TRBJ2-7 TRBV28 TRBD1 TGTGCCAGCAGTTTGGGACAGTCCTACGAGCAGTACTTC CASSLGQSYEQYF
. TRBJ2-1 TRBV13 . TGTGCCAGCAGCCCGATAGCAAGCGGCCCATACAATGAGCAGTTCTTC CASSPIASGPYNEQFF
once TRBJ1-1 TRBV27 . TGTGCCAGCAGTTGGGGGGATAACACTGAAGCTTTCTTT CASSWGDNTEAFF
. TRBJ1-6 TRBV5-8 . TGTGCCAGCAGCGTGCCGGGCGGGCACCTCCGAACCTATAATTCACCCCTCCACTTT CASSVPGGHLRTYNSPLHF
. TRBJ2-3 TRBV6-5 TRBD1 TGTGCCAGCAGCTTGGGACAGGGGGCAACAGATACGCAGTATTTT CASSLGQGATDTQYF
. TRBJ1-1 TRBV11-2 . TGTGCCAGCACCGCGGGGGGGGTAAGGGCTTTCTTT CASTAGGVRAFF
. TRBJ2-1 TRBV5-1 TRBD2 TGCGCCAGCAGCTTCGCTCTAGCGGGGGGGCAGGGGCAGTTCTTC CASSFALAGGQGQFF
. TRBJ2-7 TRBV5-1 TRBD1 TGCGCCAGCAGACCGGGACAGGGGATCTCCGAGCAGTACTTC CASRPGQGISEQYF
. TRBJ2-3 TRBV6-6 TRBD1 TGTGCCAGCAGTTCCGGGACAGGGGGCCCAGATACGCAGTATTTT CASSSGTGGPDTQYF
. TRBJ2-3 TRBV29-1 . TGCAGCGTTGGGGGGGGCGGTAGAGAGACAGATACGCAGTATTTT CSVGGGGRETDTQYF
once TRBJ2-7 TRBV28 TRBD1 TGTGCCACCCAGTCAGGGGACAGTACCTACGAGCAGTACTTC CATQSGDSTYEQYF
. TRBJ2-7 TRBV25-1 TRBD1 TGTGCCAGCAGTGAGGCCGGGACAGGGTACGAGCAGTACTTC CASSEAGTGYEQYF
. TRBJ1-1 TRBV2 . TGTGCCAGCAGTGAGGAGGGGAACACTGAAGCTTTCTTT CASSEEGNTEAFF
. TRBJ2-2 TRBV5-4 . TGTGCCAGCAGCTTAAGGGGGAGGGACACCGGGGAGCTGTTTTTT CASSLRGRDTGELFF
. TRBJ1-1 TRBV28 . TGTGCCAGCGCGACAGTGAACACTGAAGCTTTCTTT CASATVNTEAFF
. TRBJ1-1 TRBV9 . TGTGCCAGCAGCCCTCAGCGGGGCACTGAAGCTTTCTTT CASSPQRGTEAFF
once TRBJ2-7 TRBV29-1 TRBD2 TGCAGCGTTGAAGACGGAGCGGGGGCTCGGGAGCAGTACTTC CSVEDGAGAREQYF
. TRBJ1-6 TRBV25-1 TRBD1 TGTGCCAGCAGTCGCGACAGGGAGTGGTCACCCCTCCACTTT CASSRDREWSPLHF
. TRBJ1-1 TRBV29-1 TRBD1 TGCAGCGTTCCCAGGGGGCCCATGGGTGAAGCTTTCTTT CSVPRGPMGEAFF
. TRBJ2-7 TRBV19 . TGTGCCAGTAGTATCAACACATACAGGGAGCAGTACTTC CASSINTYREQYF
. TRBJ1-2 TRBV2 . TGTGCCAGCAGTGAGGAGGGAGGGGTGATCTATGGCTACACCTTC CASSEEGGVIYGYTF
. TRBJ2-3 TRBV5-1 . TGCGCCAGCAGCGCGGGGACAGATCTCACAGATACGCAGTATTTT CASSAGTDLTDTQYF
few TRBJ2-5 TRBV7-6 . TGTGCCAGCAGCCGAACCGGGACTCAAGAGACCCAGTACTTC CASSRTGTQETQYF
. TRBJ2-1 TRBV11-2 TRBD2 TGTGCCAGCAGCCGGGGACTAGCGGGGTTGGGTGAGCAGTTCTTC CASSRGLAGLGEQFF
. TRBJ2-1 TRBV7-9 TRBD2 TGTGCCAGCATCAAAGCGGGGGGGCTTAATGAGCAGTTCTTC CASIKAGGLNEQFF
once TRBJ2-3 TRBV7-2 TRBD2 TGTGCCAGCAGCACCGGACTAGAAGGAGCAGATACGCAGTATTTT CASSTGLEGADTQYF
. TRBJ1-1 TRBV6-1 TRBD1 TGTGCCAGCAGCCGAGGGGGCGGCTTGAACACTGAAGCTTTCTTT CASSRGGGLNTEAFF
once TRBJ1-3 TRBV5-1 TRBD1 TGCGCCAGCAGCCAACAGGGGGAACGAACTGGAAACACCATATATTTT CASSQQGERTGNTIYF
. TRBJ1-3 TRBV9 . TGTGCCAGCAGCGTAGTAGGAAGCGTGTCTGGAAACACCATATATTTT CASSVVGSVSGNTIYF
. TRBJ2-3 TRBV10-2 TRBD2 TGCGCCAGCAGTGAAATAGCGGGGGGCACAGATACGCAGTATTTT CASSEIAGGTDTQYF